Presented here are 25 T cell receptor beta chains from one specimen sequenced in a study of T cells in women clearing cervical HPV infection. Here immunoSEQ multiplex PCR was the method, and the copy in TCRdb shows in-frame clones only, minus some. Its table records about 8,400 clones. Sequenced: blood buffy coat. The receptors originated from a woman aged 18-70 years with a cervical HPV16 infection that either progressed to CIN3+ or cleared (not recorded which).

As concerns this clone: The read comes to an end 3 residues before the CDR3 does, leaving the germline J gene to fill in the end. V and J are TRBV5-6 and TRBJ2-2, with D possibly TRBD1 on 6 matching bases. Germline loops: CDR1 SGHDT, CDR2 YYEEEE. This CDR3 spans 15 amino acids. The CDR3 DNA, read in part, is TGTGCCAGCAGCTTACGGACAGCAACTAATGAAAAG. Its protein product is CASSLRTATNEK. The entire CDR3 reads CASSLRTATNEKLFF.

On this clone itself: The CDR3 goes on 3 residues after the read ends, and that part is filled in from the germline J gene. V and J are TRBV2 and TRBJ1-2; 9 bases fit TRBD1. The V and J ends lost 9 bases and 3 bases, in that order; junction bases with no gene match: 5. Germline CDR1 is SNHLY and CDR2 is FYNNEI. CDR3 length: 13 amino acids. The DNA read from the CDR3 is TGTGCCAGTTCGGACAGGGGACACTATGGC. Translation gives CASSDRGHYG. The whole CDR3 protein is CASSDRGHYGYTF.

Notes on this clone: The read terminates 3 residues ahead of where the CDR3 ends, so the germline J gene completes it. J is TRBJ1-5 and V is TRBV20-1; D call uncertain. Germline V gene lookup returns CDR1 DFQATT and CDR2 SNEGSKA (reference sequence). This CDR3 comprises 13 residues. Trimming stripped 6 bases from V and 7 bases from J, with 16 bases between. CDR3 loop: CSASTEERQPQHF. The CDR3 DNA, read in part, is TGCAGTGCCTCTACAGAGGAGAGGCAGCCC.

The CDR3 here is CASSPSSQETQYF. The part of the CDR3 DNA that was read is TGTGCCAGCTCACCAAGCTCCCAAGAGACC. The genes are TRBV18 and TRBJ2-5; D gene unclear. The read stops 3 residues short of the end of the CDR3; the missing end is completed from the germline J gene. Trimming removed 2 bases at V and 1 base at J, with 5 bases between. Germline CDR1 is KGHSH and CDR2 is LQKENI. This CDR3 is built from 13 residues. Full variable domain (missing parts from reference TRBV18 and TRBJ2-5): NAGVMQNPRHLVRRRGQEARLRCSPMKGHSHVYWYRQLPEEGLKFMVYLQKENIIDESGMPKERFSAEFPKEGPSILRIQQVVRGDSAAYFCASSPSSQETQYFGPGTRLLVL.

Judged by frequency, this clone is medium-sized. The CDR3 extends 3 residues past the end of the read, so its final part is completed from the germline J gene. This sequence joins TRBV7-9 and TRBJ2-5; no definite D call. In germline, CDR1 is SEHNR, CDR2 FQNEAQ (reference sequence). The V end was cut by 5 bases, the J end by 3 bases, with 13 bases between. The CDR3 length is 14 residues. The CDR3 region is CASSNYEHEETQYF. Partial CDR3 DNA: TGTGCCAGCAGCAACTATGAACACGAAGAGACC.

Worth noting for this clone: The CDR3 is cut off 3 residues early in the read; its end comes from the germline J gene. The chain carries TRBV5-1 and TRBJ1-5, with D tentatively TRBD1 (6 bases). The CDR3 has 15 amino acids. Germline V gene lookup returns CDR1 SGHRS and CDR2 YFSETQ. Deletions cut 2 bases from V and 2 bases from J, with 11 bases between. The CDR3 sequence: CASSFQGLGNQPQHF. The sequenced CDR3 bases are TGCGCCAGCAGCTTTCAGGGGCTAGGCAATCAGCCC.

Concerning this clone: The DNA ends 3 residues before the CDR3 does, and the rest of the CDR3 is filled in from the germline J gene. The gene calls are TRBV5-6 and TRBJ2-4, with 7 bases matching TRBD1. The CDR3 covers 15 residues. Germline V CDR1 and CDR2: SGHDT, YYEEEE. The CDR3 reads CASDGNRGYSYGQYF. The part of the CDR3 DNA that was read is TGTGCCAGCGACGGGAACAGGGGCTACTCCTATGGT.

On this clone itself: The CDR3 goes on 3 residues after the read ends, and that part is filled in from the germline J gene. The J gene is TRBJ2-7, the V gene TRBV19; the D gene could be TRBD1 or TRBD2 (5 bases each). This CDR3 region has 12 residues. The germline V gene encodes CDR1 LNHDA and CDR2 SQIVND (reference sequence). Trimming shortened V by 6 bases and J by 4 bases, and 10 bases separated the two germline ends. The CDR3 here is CASSREGYEQYF. Partial CDR3 DNA: TGTGCCAGTAGCCGAGAGGGGTACGAG. The full variable domain, completed using reference TRBV19 and TRBJ2-7, is DGGITQSPKYLFRKEGQNVTLSCEQNLNHDAMYWYRQDPGQGLRLIYYSQIVNDFQKGDIAEGYSVSREKKESFPLTVTSAQKNPTAFYLCASSREGYEQYFGPGTRLTVT.

To note about this clone: The read ends 3 residues early relative to the CDR3; the germline J gene fills the gap. V is TRBV19 and J is TRBJ1-5; no clear D. The CDR3 contains 15 residues. Deletions cut 8 bases from V and 2 bases from J, with 16 bases between. Germline assignment: CDR1 LNHDA and CDR2 SQIVND (reference sequence). The CDR3 spells CASGLWQLGNQPQHF. The sequenced part of the CDR3 DNA is TGTGCCAGTGGTCTTTGGCAGTTGGGCAATCAGCCC.

Regarding this clone: The CDR3 end is not reached by the read, which stops 3 residues before it; the germline J gene fills it in. The rearrangement links TRBV7-6 to TRBJ1-2, with no clear D. This CDR3 is 11 amino acids long. Germline V gives CDR1 SGHVS, CDR2 FNYEAQ. V dropped 4 bases and J dropped 4 bases, with 4 bases sitting between them. CDR3 loop: CASSSVYGYTF. The sequenced CDR3 bases are TGTGCCAGCAGCTCAGTCTATGGC.

CDR3 DNA (partial): TGTGCCAGCAGCCCCTTTGCGCTCCCGAACACTGAA. Encoded protein: CASSPFALPNTE. The whole CDR3 is CASSPFALPNTEAFF. The chain couples TRBV7-3 to TRBJ1-1; D gene ambiguous. The read terminates 3 residues before the CDR3 end, so the remaining end is supplied by the germline J gene. The CDR3 runs to 15 residues. Germline V lookup: CDR1 SGHTA, CDR2 FQGTGA. The V and J ends lost 5 bases and 1 base respectively, with 14 bases between them.

On this clone itself: The read finishes 3 residues shy of the CDR3 end, and the germline J gene is used to complete it. V is TRBV7-3 and J is TRBJ2-6; D remains unclear. V gave up 2 bases and J gave up 2 bases, with 7 bases separating them. The germline V gene has CDR1 SGHTA and CDR2 FQGTGA. CDR3 size: 15 residues. The CDR3 region is CASSLQKAGANVLTF. The sequenced CDR3 bases are TGTGCCAGCAGCTTACAAAAGGCTGGGGCCAACGTC.

Of note for this clone: The sequenced fragment ends 3 residues before the CDR3 boundary, so the rest is inferred from the germline J gene. This rearrangement joins TRBV7-9 to TRBJ1-2, with D hard to call. The length of the CDR3 is 14 residues. CDR1 and CDR2 (germline): SEHNR, FQNEAQ (reference sequence). The CDR3 loop is CASSSAIGVDTYTF. The CDR3 bases that were read are TGTGCCAGCAGCTCCGCGATCGGGGTAGATACC.

Considering frequency, this clone is medium-sized. The CDR3 end is not reached by the read, which stops 3 residues before it; the germline J gene fills it in. The chain couples TRBV7-6 to TRBJ2-3; D might be TRBD1 (6 bases). CDR1 and CDR2 (germline): SGHVS, FNYEAQ. Trimming left V 1 base short and J 1 base short, with 9 bases between. This CDR3 is 15 amino acids long. CDR3 amino acids: CASSLGGGGTDTQYF. The CDR3 bases that were read are TGTGCCAGCAGCTTAGGAGGGGGTGGCACAGATACG.

This clone registers medium-sized by frequency. The read ends 3 residues shy of where the CDR3 ends; the end is completed using the germline J gene. This same CDR3 is encoded by further DNA sequences in the sample. The rearrangement joins TRBV7-9 to TRBJ1-1; the D gene is possibly TRBD1 (6 bases). V gave up 5 bases and J gave up 4 bases, with 11 bases separating them. Germline values: CDR1 SEHNR, CDR2 FQNEAQ (reference sequence). The CDR3 is 13 residues long. The chain's CDR3 is CASSPQGSTEAFF. The CDR3 bases that were read are TGTGCCAGCAGCCCACAGGGCAGCACTGAA.

This clone is deemed hyperexpanded by its frequency. The read falls 3 residues short of the CDR3 end, and the missing part is taken from the germline J gene. This chain links TRBV2 with TRBJ2-5, with D possibly being TRBD2 (7 bases). Germline assignment: CDR1 SNHLY and CDR2 FYNNEI. V lost 6 bases and J 4 bases, leaving 21 bases between the germline ends. The CDR3 loop spans 16 amino acids. The CDR3 spells CASREMAGRGGETQYF. CDR3 bases read: TGTGCCAGCAGGGAAATGGCGGGGAGGGGGGGAGAGACC.

About this clone: With the read ending 3 residues before the CDR3 end, the germline J gene is used to fill in that end. V and J are TRBV18 and TRBJ2-4; 7 bases agree with TRBD2. Germline V gene sequence: CDR1 KGHSH, CDR2 LQKENI. This CDR3 has 16 residues. The CDR3 DNA, read in part, is TGTGCCAGCTCACGGGCCGGGATTTATGGGGACTATGGT. This codes for CASSRAGIYGDYG. The CDR3 reads in full as CASSRAGIYGDYGQYF.

Worth noting for this clone: The sequence runs out 3 residues before the end of the CDR3; the remainder is reconstructed from the germline J gene. This chain connects TRBV7-9 to TRBJ1-4, with TRBD1 as a possible D gene (5 bases). This CDR3 is built from 14 residues. V dropped 2 bases and J dropped 2 bases, with 6 bases sitting between them. Per germline, CDR1 SEHNR and CDR2 FQNEAQ (reference sequence). CDR3 loop: CASSLSGTNEKLFF. The covered CDR3 bases are TGTGCCAGCAGCTTATCAGGGACTAATGAAAAA.

Regarding this clone: The sequence runs out 3 residues before the end of the CDR3; the remainder is reconstructed from the germline J gene. This rearrangement joins TRBV5-5 to TRBJ2-2, with a possible D match to TRBD2 (6 bases). This CDR3 has 14 amino acids. The V gene lost 1 base and the J gene lost 6 bases, with 10 bases spanning the gap. Germline V gene sequence: CDR1 SGHKS, CDR2 YYEKEE (reference sequence). CDR3 DNA, as far as it was read: TGTGCCAGCAGCTTGTTCACTAGCCCCGGGGAG. Protein sequence: CASSLFTSPGE. The whole CDR3 protein is CASSLFTSPGELFF.

A remark on this clone: The sequence runs out 3 residues before the end of the CDR3; the remainder is reconstructed from the germline J gene. This rearrangement joins TRBV2 to TRBJ2-3; D possibly corresponds to TRBD2 (6 bases). Per germline, CDR1 SNHLY and CDR2 FYNNEI. The CDR3 loop spans 14 amino acids. CDR3 protein: CASNTIAVQETQYF. Incomplete CDR3 DNA: TGTGCCAGCAATACCATAGCGGTCCAAGAGACG.

Note on this clone: The read falls 3 residues short of the CDR3 end, and the missing part is taken from the germline J gene. The chain employs TRBV7-3 and TRBJ2-5, with 9 bases fitting TRBD2. In germline, CDR1 is SGHTA, CDR2 FQGTGA. The CDR3 sequence is 18 residues long. CDR3 DNA (partial): TGTGCCAGCAGCTCCGGAGTGGGCCCTGGGACTAGCACAGATACC. This codes for CASSSGVGPGTSTDT. The entire CDR3 protein reads CASSSGVGPGTSTDTQYF.

CDR3 bases read: TGTGCCAGCAGCGTACCGGGACTAATGGAGACG. It codes for CASSVPGLMET. The entire CDR3 protein is CASSVPGLMETQYF. The chain combines TRBV5-6 with TRBJ2-3, with 7 nucleotides matching TRBD2. Sequencing ends 3 residues short of the CDR3 end; the germline J gene provides the rest. The CDR3 has 14 amino acids. CDR1 and CDR2 from the germline V gene are SGHDT and YYEEEE.

Comment on this clone: The read is 3 residues too short to cover the CDR3 end, so that end is filled in from the germline J gene. The V call is TRBV6-4, the J call TRBJ1-1; D perhaps matches TRBD1 (6 bases). Germline loops: CDR1 MRHNA, CDR2 SNTAGT. This CDR3 has 9 residues. This CDR3 is CAVQGLAFF. The DNA read from the CDR3 is TGTGCCGTACAGGGTCTA.

On this clone: The CDR3 end lies 3 residues beyond the end of the read and is filled in from the germline J gene. The V call is TRBV11-3, the J call TRBJ2-1; weak D call: TRBD2 (6 bases). The CDR3 runs 14 residues. The germline V and J ends were trimmed by 2 bases and 5 bases, with 10 bases remaining between them. CDR1 is SGHNT and CDR2 is YENEEA in the germline V gene. CDR3 bases read: TGTGCCAGCAGCTTAAACGGGGGTAACAATGAG. Translated, it gives CASSLNGGNNE. The CDR3 as a whole reads CASSLNGGNNEQFF. The entire variable domain, with the rest obtained from reference TRBV11-3 and TRBJ2-1, is as follows: EAGVVQSPRYKIIEKKQPVAFWCNPISGHNTLYWYLQNLGQGPELLIRYENEEAVDDSQLPKDRFSAERLKGVDSTLKIQPAELGDSAVYLCASSLNGGNNEQFFGPGTRLTVL.

This clone is identified as medium-sized from frequency. The CDR3 end is not reached by the read, which stops 3 residues before it; the germline J gene fills it in. The rearrangement joins TRBV29-1 to TRBJ2-5; TRBD1 matches at 9 bases. Germline V gives CDR1 SQVTM, CDR2 ANQGSEA. V shed 5 bases, J shed 4 bases, and the junction held 2 bases outside the gene matches. The CDR3 contains 12 residues. CDR3 residues: CSVQTGGETQYF. The part of the CDR3 DNA that was read is TGCAGCGTTCAGACAGGGGGAGAGACC.